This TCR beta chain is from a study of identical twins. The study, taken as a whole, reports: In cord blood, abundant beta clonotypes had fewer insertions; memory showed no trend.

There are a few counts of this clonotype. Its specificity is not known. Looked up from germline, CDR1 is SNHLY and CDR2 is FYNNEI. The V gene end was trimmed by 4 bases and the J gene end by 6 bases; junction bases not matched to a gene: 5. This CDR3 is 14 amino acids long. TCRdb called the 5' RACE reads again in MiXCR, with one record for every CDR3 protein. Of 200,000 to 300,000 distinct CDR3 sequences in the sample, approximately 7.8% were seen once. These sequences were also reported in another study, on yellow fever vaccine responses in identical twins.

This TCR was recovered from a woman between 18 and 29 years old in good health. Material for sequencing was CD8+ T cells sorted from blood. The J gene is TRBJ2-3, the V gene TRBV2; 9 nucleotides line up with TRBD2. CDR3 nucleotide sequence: TGTGCCAGCAGTGGGCGGGGGGGCTCGGATACGCAGTATTTT. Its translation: CASSGRGGSDTQYF.